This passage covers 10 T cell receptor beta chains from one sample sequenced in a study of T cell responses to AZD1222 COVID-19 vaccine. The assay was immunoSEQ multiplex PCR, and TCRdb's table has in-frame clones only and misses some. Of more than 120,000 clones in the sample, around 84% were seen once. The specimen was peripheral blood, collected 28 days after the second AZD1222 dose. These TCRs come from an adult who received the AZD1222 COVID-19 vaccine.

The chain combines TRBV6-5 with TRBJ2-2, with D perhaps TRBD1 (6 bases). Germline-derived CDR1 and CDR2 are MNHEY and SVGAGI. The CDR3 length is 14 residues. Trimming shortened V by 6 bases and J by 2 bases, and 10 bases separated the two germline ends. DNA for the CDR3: TGTGCCAGCAGCAGGGGTGTTAACACCGGGGAGCTGTTTTTT. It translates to CASSRGVNTGELFF.

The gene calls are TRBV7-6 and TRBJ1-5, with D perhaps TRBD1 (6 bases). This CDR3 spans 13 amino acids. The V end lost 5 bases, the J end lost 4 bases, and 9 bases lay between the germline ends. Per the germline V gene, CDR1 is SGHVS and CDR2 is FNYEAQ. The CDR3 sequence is CASSPGQNQPQHF. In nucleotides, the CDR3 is TGTGCCAGCAGCCCCGGACAGAATCAGCCCCAGCATTTT.

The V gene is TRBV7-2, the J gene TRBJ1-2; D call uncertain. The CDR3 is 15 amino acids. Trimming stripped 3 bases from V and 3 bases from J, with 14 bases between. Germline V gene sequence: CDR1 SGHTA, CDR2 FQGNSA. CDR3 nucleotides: TGTGCCAGCAGCTTGCCCCCGGGCCAGTACTATGGCTACACCTTC. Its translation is CASSLPPGQYYGYTF.

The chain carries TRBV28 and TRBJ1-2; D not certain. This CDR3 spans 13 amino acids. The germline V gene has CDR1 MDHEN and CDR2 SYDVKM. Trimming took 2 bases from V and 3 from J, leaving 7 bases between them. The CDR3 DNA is TGTGCCAGCAGTTTAGGTCCGGACTATGGCTACACCTTC. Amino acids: CASSLGPDYGYTF.

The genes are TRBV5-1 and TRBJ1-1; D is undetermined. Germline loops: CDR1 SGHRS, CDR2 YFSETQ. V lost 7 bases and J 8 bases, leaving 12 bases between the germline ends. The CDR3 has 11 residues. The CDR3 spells CASWLSGEAFF. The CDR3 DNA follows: TGCGCCAGCTGGCTTTCGGGGGAAGCTTTCTTT.

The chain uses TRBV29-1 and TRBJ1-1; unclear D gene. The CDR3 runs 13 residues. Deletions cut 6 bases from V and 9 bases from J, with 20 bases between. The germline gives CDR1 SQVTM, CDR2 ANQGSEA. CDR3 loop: CSVITNGDSKAFF. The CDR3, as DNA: TGCAGCGTCATCACAAACGGAGATAGCAAAGCTTTCTTT.

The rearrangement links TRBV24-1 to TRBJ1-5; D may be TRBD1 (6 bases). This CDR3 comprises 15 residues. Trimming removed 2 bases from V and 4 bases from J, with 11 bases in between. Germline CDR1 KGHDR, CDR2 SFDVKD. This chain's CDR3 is CATSDSQGVNQPQHF. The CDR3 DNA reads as TGTGCCACCAGTGATTCACAGGGTGTTAATCAGCCCCAGCATTTT.

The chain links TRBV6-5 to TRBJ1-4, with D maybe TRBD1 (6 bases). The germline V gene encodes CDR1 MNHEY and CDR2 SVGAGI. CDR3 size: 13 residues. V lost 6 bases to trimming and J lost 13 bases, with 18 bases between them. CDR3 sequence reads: CASSYGQNAILFF. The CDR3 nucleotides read TGTGCCAGCAGCTACGGACAGAACGCGATACTGTTTTTT.

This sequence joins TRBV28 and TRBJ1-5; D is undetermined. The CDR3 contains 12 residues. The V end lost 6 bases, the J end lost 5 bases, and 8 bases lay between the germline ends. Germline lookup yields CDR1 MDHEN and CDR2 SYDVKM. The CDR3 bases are TGTGCCAGCAGGGACCGAGATCAGCCCCAGCATTTT. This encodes CASRDRDQPQHF.

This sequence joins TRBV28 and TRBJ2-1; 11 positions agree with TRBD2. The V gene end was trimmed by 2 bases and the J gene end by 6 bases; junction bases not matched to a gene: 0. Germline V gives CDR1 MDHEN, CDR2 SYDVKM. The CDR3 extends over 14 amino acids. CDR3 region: CASSLLAGGNEQFF. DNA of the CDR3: TGTGCCAGCAGTTTACTAGCGGGGGGCAATGAGCAGTTCTTC.